The 18 T cell receptor beta chains presented below share a single source sample, sequenced in a study of T and B cells in COVID-19 patients. TRB was amplified from around 250-500 ng of blood genomic DNA. TRB rearrangements were amplified by multiplex PCR with BIOMED2 TRB-A/B primers. TCRdb redid the calling of the multiplex PCR reads with MiXCR, one entry per CDR3 protein. This table has about 3,300 distinct CDR3 sequences, over 20% appearing once. Input material: blood. Every receptor here comes from a human donor with active COVID-19.

Relative to its sample, this clonotype is medium-sized. This rearrangement joins TRBV6-5 to TRBJ2-7; 10 nucleotides match TRBD1. Trimming at V came to 6 bases and at J to 3 bases, leaving 11 bases not matched to a gene. This CDR3 has 16 amino acids. The germline V gene encodes CDR1 MNHEY and CDR2 SVGAGI. In DNA, the CDR3 is TGTGCCAGCAGCTACAGTTGGACAGGGGGTGACTACGAGCAGTACTTC. Its translation is CASSYSWTGGDYEQYF.

Sample share makes this clonotype medium-sized (0.01 to 0.1%). V gene TRBV6-2 or TRBV6-3 combines with J gene TRBJ2-1; D is perhaps TRBD2 (5 bases). V was trimmed by 8 bases and J by 0 bases, leaving 17 bases between them. CDR1 and CDR2 from the germline V gene are MNHEY and SVGEGT. The CDR3 has 16 amino acids. The CDR3 nucleotides are TGTGCCAGCGATAAACTCGGTCGGGGCTCCTACAATGAGCAGTTCTTC. Translating it yields CASDKLGRGSYNEQFF.

By frequency in the sample, this clonotype is medium-sized (0.01 to 0.1%). J is TRBJ2-2 and V is TRBV30; no firm D call. Germline V gene data show CDR1 as GTSNPN and CDR2 as SVGIG (reference sequence). This CDR3 spans 12 amino acids. The ends were cut back, 4 bases at V and 5 bases at J, with 8 bases in the middle. The CDR3 nucleotides are TGTGCCTGGATTGGTGGGACCGGGGAGCTGTTTTTT. Its translation is CAWIGGTGELFF.

By share of the sample, this clonotype is medium-sized. CDR3 region: CASAPGAREPQHF. The CDR3 region has the DNA TGTGCCAGCGCGCCAGGGGCAAGGGAGCCCCAGCATTTT. This chain links TRBV6-5 with TRBJ1-5, with D tentatively TRBD1 (6 bases). V was pared by 8 bases and J by 8 bases, with 16 bases between. This CDR3 contains 13 residues. Germline V CDR1 and CDR2: MNHEY, SVGAGI.

The table lists this clonotype with a few counts. The chain couples TRBV29-1 to TRBJ2-5; 13 nucleotides align to TRBD2. Germline assignment: CDR1 SQVTM and CDR2 ANQGSEA. The ends lost 8 bases at V and 4 bases at J; junction bases unmatched: 4. The CDR3 spans 13 residues. CDR3 DNA sequence: TGCAGCCTTAGGACTAGCGGGAGAGAGACCCAGTACTTC. Its translation is CSLRTSGRETQYF.

This clonotype is medium-sized by share. The chain combines TRBV18 with TRBJ2-1; no firm D call. The ends were cut back, 0 bases at V and 15 bases at J, with 24 bases in the middle. The CDR3 spans 16 residues. Per germline, CDR1 KGHSH and CDR2 LQKENI. The CDR3 protein is CASSPPHSRVSENWFF. The CDR3 DNA reads as TGTGCCAGCTCACCACCACATTCTAGAGTCTCAGAAAATTGGTTCTTC. Complete variable domain (other parts from reference TRBV18 and TRBJ2-1): NAGVMQNPRHLVRRRGQEARLRCSPMKGHSHVYWYRQLPEEGLKFMVYLQKENIIDESGMPKERFSAEFPKEGPSILRIQQVVRGDSAAYFCASSPPHSRVSENWFFGPGTRLTVL.

By share of the sample, this clonotype is medium-sized. The chain has TRBV5-4 and TRBJ2-5; the match to TRBD2 covers 12 bases. Germline V lookup: CDR1 SGHNT, CDR2 YYREEE (reference sequence). The junction had 3 bases not matched to a gene; V was cut back by 4 bases and J by 2 bases. The CDR3 spans 15 residues. CDR3 bases: TGTGCCAGCAGCGTGCTAGCGGGAGGGCAAGAGACCCAGTACTTC. Amino acid sequence: CASSVLAGGQETQYF.

Within the sample, this clonotype is medium-sized. The V and J genes are TRBV6-2 or TRBV6-3 and TRBJ1-6; D is possibly TRBD1 (5 bases). Trimming took 8 bases from V and 10 from J, leaving 9 bases between them. CDR1 and CDR2 from the germline V gene are MNHEY and SVGEGT. The CDR3 is 11 amino acids. The CDR3 protein is CASGGDSPLHF. DNA for the CDR3: TGTGCCAGCGGCGGGGACTCACCCCTCCACTTT.

Regarding this clonotype: This sequence may be a read error, since a much larger clone differs from it by one base. The chain joins TRBV6-5 to TRBJ1-3, with unresolved D. This CDR3 has 15 amino acids. Trimming left V 6 bases short and J 4 bases short, with 16 bases between. The V gene's germline CDR1 is MNHEY and CDR2 SVGAGI. The CDR3 nucleotides read TGTGCCAGCAGCATCCAGTGGGCTTTAGGAAACACCATATATTTT. Its protein is CASSIQWALGNTIYF.

This rearrangement joins TRBV7-3 to TRBJ2-1; D not resolved. CDR3 length equals 14 residues. CDR1 is SGHTA, CDR2 FQGTGA, per germline. With 4 bases removed from V and 10 bases from J, the gap between germline ends came to 17 bases. The CDR3 bases are TGTGCCAGCAGCTCCCTCCCGTCGTCTGGCGAGCAGTTCTTC. Translating gives CASSSLPSSGEQFF.

The V and J genes are TRBV29-1 and TRBJ2-6; 9 positions match TRBD1. Germline loops: CDR1 SQVTM, CDR2 ANQGSEA. This CDR3 is 15 amino acids long. In DNA, the CDR3 is TGCAGTTGGTCACAGGGGGCCGGTGGGGCCAACGTCCTGACTTTC. This gives the protein CSWSQGAGGANVLTF.

The chain is built from TRBV23-1 and TRBJ1-6; D is undetermined. TRBV23-1 is marked as an open reading frame, function uncertain. There are 19 residues in the CDR3. V was shortened by 3 bases and J by 11 bases, with 29 bases between the two germline ends. The CDR3 loop reads CASSHTTDGDPPRPAPLHF. The CDR3, as DNA: TGCGCCAGCAGTCACACAACGGACGGTGATCCCCCAAGGCCGGCACCCCTCCACTTT.

By share, this clonotype ranks as medium-sized. In DNA form, the CDR3 reads TGTGCCATCAGTGAGTCGACAGGGGGGGAGACCCAGTACTTC. Translated: CAISESTGGETQYF. This rearrangement joins TRBV10-3 to TRBJ2-5; TRBD1 matches 9 bases. The V gene's germline CDR1 is ENHRY and CDR2 SYGVKD. V shed 0 bases, J shed 5 bases, and the junction held 1 base outside the gene matches. CDR3 size: 14 residues.

As regards this clonotype: A single base separates this from a much larger clone, so it may be a read error. The chain carries TRBV13 and TRBJ2-7, with TRBD1 matching over 9 bases. Germline V gene data show CDR1 as PRHDT and CDR2 as FYEKMQ (reference sequence). The CDR3 runs 14 residues. DNA of the CDR3: TGTTCCAGCAGCGTACAGGGGGCCCAAGACGAGCAGTACTTC. It encodes CSSSVQGAQDEQYF. Full variable domain (remainder filled in from reference TRBV13 and TRBJ2-7): AAGVIQSPRHLIKEKRETATLKCYPIPRHDTVYWYQQGPGQDPQFLISFYEKMQSDKGSIPDRFSAQQFSDYHSELNMSSLELGDSALYFCSSSVQGAQDEQYFGPGTRLTVT.

This clonotype is termed medium-sized. The gene calls are TRBV27 and TRBJ2-7; no firm D call. CDR3 length: 15 residues. Deletions cut 3 bases from V and 0 bases from J, with 12 bases between. CDR1 MNHEY and CDR2 SMNVEV come from the germline V gene (reference sequence). The CDR3 sequence is CASSLGRKSSYEQYF. CDR3 nucleotide sequence: TGTGCCAGCAGTTTGGGCAGAAAAAGCTCCTACGAGCAGTACTTC.

This clonotype is labeled as large. V gene TRBV19 combines with J gene TRBJ1-6; 7 bases align to TRBD1. Per the germline V gene, CDR1 is LNHDA and CDR2 is SQIVND (reference sequence). J was trimmed by 9 bases and V by 4 bases; bases with no gene match: 3. The length of the CDR3 is 13 residues. The DNA for the CDR3 is TGTGCCAGTAGTAGTCACAGGGGTTCACCCCTCCACTTT. This gives the protein CASSSHRGSPLHF.

In this sample, this clonotype is medium-sized (0.01 to 0.1%). This rearrangement joins TRBV19 to TRBJ2-5; 7 positions match TRBD2. Germline CDR1 and CDR2: LNHDA and SQIVND (reference sequence). There are 14 residues in the CDR3. V dropped 8 bases and J dropped 0; count of bases not matched to a gene: 6. The CDR3 nucleotides are TGTGCCAGTGGGGGGGGACCTAACCAAGAGACCCAGTACTTC. As protein: CASGGGPNQETQYF.

This clonotype rates as medium-sized. The chain recombines TRBV19 with TRBJ1-6; no clear D gene. V was clipped by 3 bases and J by 0 bases, with 6 bases between them. The CDR3 extends over 15 amino acids. Germline loops: CDR1 LNHDA, CDR2 SQIVND (reference sequence). The CDR3 nucleotides are TGTGCCAGTAGTATCGGGAGCTCCTATAATTCACCCCTCCACTTT. Translation gives CASSIGSSYNSPLHF.